A single sample is the source of the 22 T cell receptor beta chains below, sequenced in a study of T cell clonality in common variable immunodeficiency. What these receptors recognize is not known. Study-level findings and limits: Fewer deletions and N-nucleotide insertions were reportedly seen in common variable immunodeficiency TCR beta sequences.

TCRdb keeps only in-frame clones here, not all; method: immunoSEQ multiplex PCR. The profile covers about 23,000 clones, none occurring a single time. Material: peripheral blood mononuclear cells. Receptors were obtained from a human donor with common variable immunodeficiency.

Notes on this clone: Read sequence stops 3 residues before the CDR3 end, and the germline J gene provides the missing end. The chain recombines TRBV20-1 with TRBJ2-1; 8 nucleotides line up with TRBD2. The germline gives CDR1 DFQATT, CDR2 SNEGSKA (reference sequence). The V and J ends lost 6 bases and 6 bases, in that order; junction bases with no gene match: 4. The CDR3 extends over 12 amino acids. CDR3 residues: CSAKLAANEQFF. CDR3 DNA (partial): TGCAGTGCCAAACTAGCGGCCAATGAG.

As to this clone: The read ends 3 residues early relative to the CDR3; the germline J gene fills the gap. The rearrangement links TRBV6-2 or TRBV6-3 to TRBJ2-3; TRBD2 aligns across 10 bases. Germline V lookup: CDR1 MNHEY, CDR2 SVGEGT. V lost 6 bases to trimming and J lost 4 bases; unmatched junction nucleotides: 7. This CDR3 comprises 15 residues. The CDR3 bases that were read are TGTGCCAGCAGGAAAGCGGGGGGGCCTTCAGATACG. Translating it yields CASRKAGGPSDT. In full, the CDR3 is CASRKAGGPSDTQYF.

This clone was detected many times. The sequence runs out 3 residues before the end of the CDR3; the remainder is reconstructed from the germline J gene. V gene TRBV20-1 combines with J gene TRBJ1-1; perhaps TRBD1 as D (5 bases). Deletions cut 6 bases from V and 1 base from J, with 12 bases between. CDR3 size: 13 residues. CDR1 and CDR2 (germline): DFQATT, SNEGSKA (reference sequence). The part of the CDR3 DNA that was read is TGCAGTGCCGCTGCTCAGGGGAACACTGAA. Translation gives CSAAAQGNTE. The entire CDR3 sequence reads CSAAAQGNTEAFF.

In this sample, this clone turned up many times. The sequenced fragment ends 3 residues before the CDR3 boundary, so the rest is inferred from the germline J gene. The J gene is TRBJ2-7, the V gene TRBV18; D is unclear. Germline-derived CDR1 and CDR2 are KGHSH and LQKENI. The CDR3 loop spans 12 amino acids. Trimming took off 2 bases at V and 4 bases at J, with 6 bases between the two ends. CDR3 DNA (partial): TGTGCCAGCTCACCAACAGAGTACGAG. Its translation is CASSPTEYE. The entire CDR3 is CASSPTEYEQYF.

This clone was detected ten times or more. The CDR3 extends 3 residues past the end of the read, so its final part is completed from the germline J gene. The J gene is TRBJ2-5, the V gene TRBV18, with 8 bases matching TRBD1. This CDR3 is 15 amino acids long. The germline V gene encodes CDR1 KGHSH and CDR2 LQKENI. V trimming: 3 bases; J trimming: 3 bases; junction bases outside the gene matches: 6. The CDR3 bases that were read are TGTGCCAGCTCACCCCCGGGACAGGAAGAAGAGACC. It translates to CASSPPGQEEET. In full, the CDR3 reads CASSPPGQEEETQYF. The full variable domain, in which reference TRBV18 and TRBJ2-5 provide the parts outside the CDR3, is NAGVMQNPRHLVRRRGQEARLRCSPMKGHSHVYWYRQLPEEGLKFMVYLQKENIIDESGMPKERFSAEFPKEGPSILRIQQVVRGDSAAYFCASSPPGQEEETQYFGPGTRLLVL.

This clone was observed a handful of times. From the germline J gene comes the end of the CDR3, since the read stops 3 residues before it. This chain uses TRBV5-5 with TRBJ2-7; D is unresolved. Germline V gives CDR1 SGHKS, CDR2 YYEKEE (reference sequence). V lost 1 base and J lost 0, with 11 bases in between. The CDR3 loop spans 15 amino acids. The CDR3 sequence: CASSLRASSSYEQYF. CDR3 DNA, as far as it was read: TGTGCCAGCAGCTTGAGAGCAAGCTCCTCCTACGAG.

This clone was found a few times. The observed sequence ends 3 residues before the CDR3 terminus, with the missing tail filled in from the germline J gene. The rearrangement joins TRBV6-1 to TRBJ2-3; the match to TRBD2 covers 8 bases. V lost 2 bases to trimming and J lost 5 bases; unmatched junction nucleotides: 3. The CDR3 sequence is 14 residues long. Germline loops: CDR1 MNHNS, CDR2 SASEGT. CDR3 residues: CASSETGGGDTQYF. CDR3 DNA, as far as it was read: TGTGCCAGCAGTGAAACGGGAGGGGGAGATACG.

Comment on this clone: The DNA ends 3 residues before the CDR3 does, and the rest of the CDR3 is filled in from the germline J gene. This chain links TRBV29-1 with TRBJ1-2; 7 bases fit TRBD1. CDR1 and CDR2 (germline): SQVTM, ANQGSEA. The CDR3 runs 18 residues. The CDR3 here is CSVDSQMGGQTYFGGYTF. The covered CDR3 bases are TGCAGCGTTGATTCCCAAATGGGGGGACAGACCTACTTCGGGGGC.

On this clone: The sequenced fragment ends 3 residues before the CDR3 boundary, so the rest is inferred from the germline J gene. The chain has TRBV19 and TRBJ2-1; D gene uncertain. Germline CDR1 LNHDA, CDR2 SQIVND (reference sequence). Trimming cost V 1 base and J 0 bases, with 19 bases left between them. There are 19 residues in the CDR3. The CDR3 sequence is CASSIGAVLNMGSYNEQFF. Partial CDR3 DNA: TGTGCCAGTAGTATAGGGGCAGTGCTGAACATGGGCTCCTACAATGAG.

A note on this clone: The read stops 3 residues short of the end of the CDR3; the missing end is completed from the germline J gene. Other DNA sequences of this sample code for an identical CDR3. The rearrangement links TRBV7-3 to TRBJ1-1, with 7 bases identical to TRBD1. The CDR3 contains 15 residues. J was trimmed by 6 bases and V by 2 bases; bases with no gene match: 9. Germline V CDR1 and CDR2: SGHTA, FQGTGA. CDR3 DNA, as far as it was read: TGTGCCAGCAGCTTAGGGCCGGGCCAGGGGGCTGAA. Translated, it gives CASSLGPGQGAE. The CDR3 as a whole reads CASSLGPGQGAEAFF.

This clone was found many times. The sequence runs out 3 residues before the end of the CDR3; the remainder is reconstructed from the germline J gene. J is TRBJ2-1 and V is TRBV11-2; TRBD1 matches 8 bases. Germline CDR1 SGHAT, CDR2 FQNNGV. This CDR3 spans 14 amino acids. With V trimmed by 5 bases and J by 2 bases, 2 bases remained unmatched. CDR3 bases read: TGTGCCAGCAGCCAGGGGGCTGCCTACAATGAG. This gives the protein CASSQGAAYNE. The CDR3 as a whole reads CASSQGAAYNEQFF.

Of note for this clone: Read data end 3 residues before the CDR3 end; the end is taken from the germline J gene. The chain is built from TRBV6-1 and TRBJ2-7; a weak D match, TRBD1 (5 bases). Germline assignment: CDR1 MNHNS and CDR2 SASEGT. The CDR3 loop spans 17 amino acids. The germline V and J ends were trimmed by 0 bases and 1 base, with 16 bases remaining between them. This CDR3 is CASSEALSAGFSYEQYF. The sequenced CDR3 bases are TGTGCCAGCAGTGAAGCGCTATCGGCAGGGTTTTCCTACGAG.

On this clone itself: The sequenced fragment ends 3 residues before the CDR3 boundary, so the rest is inferred from the germline J gene. Other DNA sequences of this sample code for an identical CDR3. The gene calls are TRBV5-1 and TRBJ2-3, with D tentatively TRBD1 (5 bases). The CDR3 loop spans 16 amino acids. Looked up from germline, CDR1 is SGHRS and CDR2 is YFSETQ. The V end lost 0 bases, the J end lost 4 bases, and 15 bases lay between the germline ends. CDR3 DNA (partial): TGCGCCAGCAGCTTGGAGGGTCTGGACACCTCAGATACG. This sequence encodes CASSLEGLDTSDT. The CDR3 as a whole reads CASSLEGLDTSDTQYF. The entire variable domain, with the rest obtained from reference TRBV5-1 and TRBJ2-3, is as follows: KAGVTQTPRYLIKTRGQQVTLSCSPISGHRSVSWYQQTPGQGLQFLFEYFSETQRNKGNFPGRFSGRQFSNSRSEMNVSTLELGDSALYLCASSLEGLDTSDTQYFGPGTRLTVL.

This clone has a handful of counts. The CDR3 is cut off 3 residues early in the read; its end comes from the germline J gene. The chain links TRBV7-2 to TRBJ2-1; the match to TRBD2 covers 8 bases. Losses at the gene ends were 1 base for V and 6 bases for J; bases not matched to a gene: 5. The length of the CDR3 is 15 residues. Germline CDR1 is SGHTA and CDR2 is FQGNSA. The CDR3 region is CASSLGGGQGNEQFF. The sequenced CDR3 bases are TGTGCCAGCAGCTTAGGCGGGGGGCAGGGCAATGAG. The full variable domain, in which reference TRBV7-2 and TRBJ2-1 provide the parts outside the CDR3, is GAGVSQSPSNKVTEKGKDVELRCDPISGHTALYWYRQSLGQGLEFLIYFQGNSAPDKSGLPSDRFSAERTGGSVSTLTIQRTQQEDSAVYLCASSLGGGQGNEQFFGPGTRLTVL.

This clone has more than one count but fewer than ten. The CDR3 extends 3 residues past the end of the read, so its final part is completed from the germline J gene. The chain combines TRBV2 with TRBJ1-5; TRBD1 might be the D (5 bases). The CDR3 runs 13 residues. Between the trimmed V and J ends, which lost 6 bases and 8 bases, there was a span of 14 bases. Germline loops: CDR1 SNHLY, CDR2 FYNNEI. The CDR3 bases that were read are TGTGCCAGCAGAGCAGGGCCGGGGGAGCCC. This gives the protein CASRAGPGEP. The CDR3 as a whole reads CASRAGPGEPQHF.

This clone occurred a few times. The CDR3 goes on 3 residues after the read ends, and that part is filled in from the germline J gene. The chain uses TRBV19 and TRBJ2-1, with 9 bases that match TRBD2. Germline assignment: CDR1 LNHDA and CDR2 SQIVND (reference sequence). This CDR3 has 16 residues. The junction had 8 bases not matched to a gene; V was cut back by 4 bases and J by 4 bases. CDR3: CASSTAGTSRYNEQFF. The CDR3 bases that were read are TGTGCCAGTAGTACCGCCGGGACTAGCAGATACAATGAG.

This clone was found a few times. From the germline J gene comes the end of the CDR3, since the read stops 3 residues before it. The chain uses TRBV19 and TRBJ1-6, with D possibly TRBD1 on 5 matching bases. The V end lost 6 bases, the J end lost 10 bases, and 19 bases lay between the germline ends. Germline CDR1 and CDR2: LNHDA and SQIVND (reference sequence). The CDR3 extends over 15 amino acids. The sequenced part of the CDR3 DNA is TGTGCCAGTAGATCGGGGGAAGGGGTCGGGTCACCC. This encodes CASRSGEGVGSP. The whole CDR3 sequence is CASRSGEGVGSPLHF. The full variable domain, in which reference TRBV19 and TRBJ1-6 provide the parts outside the CDR3, is DGGITQSPKYLFRKEGQNVTLSCEQNLNHDAMYWYRQDPGQGLRLIYYSQIVNDFQKGDIAEGYSVSREKKESFPLTVTSAQKNPTAFYLCASRSGEGVGSPLHFGNGTRLTVT.

Of note for this clone: Read sequence stops 3 residues before the CDR3 end, and the germline J gene provides the missing end. V usage is TRBV5-1 and J usage is TRBJ1-4; D remains unclear. Germline V gene data show CDR1 as SGHRS and CDR2 as YFSETQ. V shed 0 bases and J shed 4 bases, with 7 bases lying between them. The CDR3 runs 14 residues. The CDR3 bases that were read are TGCGCCAGCAGCTTGGATCAGGTTAATGAAAAA. This encodes CASSLDQVNEK. The whole CDR3 region reads CASSLDQVNEKLFF.

This clone was detected many times. With the read ending 3 residues before the CDR3 end, the germline J gene is used to fill in that end. V and J are TRBV10-3 and TRBJ2-7; D is undetermined. CDR3 size: 14 residues. The ends were cut back, 2 bases at V and 1 base at J, with 9 bases in the middle. Germline-derived CDR1 and CDR2 are ENHRY and SYGVKD. This CDR3 is CAISEHAGSYEQYF. The covered CDR3 bases are TGTGCCATCAGTGAGCATGCCGGGTCCTACGAG.

There are a few counts of this clone. The CDR3 extends 3 residues past the end of the read, so its final part is completed from the germline J gene. The chain recombines TRBV2 with TRBJ2-1, with 7 bases identical to TRBD1. This CDR3 comprises 11 residues. Germline-derived CDR1 and CDR2 are SNHLY and FYNNEI. V gave up 9 bases and J gave up 9 bases; unmatched junction bases: 5. The CDR3 bases that were read are TGTGCCAGTCCAGGGGGAGTTGAG. It translates to CASPGGVE. The entire CDR3 reads CASPGGVEQFF.

This clone was picked up many times. The missing CDR3 end, 3 residues past where the read stops, is filled in from the germline J gene. The chain recombines TRBV18 with TRBJ2-3; 8 nucleotides agree with TRBD2. CDR1 and CDR2 from the germline V gene are KGHSH and LQKENI. CDR3 size: 17 residues. J gave up 2 bases and V 3 bases, and 10 bases lay outside the gene matches. CDR3 bases read: TGTGCCAGCTCACCCAGACTAGCGCAAACCACCACAGATACG. Translating gives CASSPRLAQTTTDT. The entire CDR3 reads CASSPRLAQTTTDTQYF.

There are many counts of this clone. With the read ending 3 residues before the CDR3 end, the germline J gene is used to fill in that end. The chain combines TRBV19 with TRBJ2-2; D may match TRBD1 or TRBD2 (5 bases each). V lost 10 bases and J lost 7, with 16 bases in between. The CDR3 sequence is 13 residues long. Per the germline V gene, CDR1 is LNHDA and CDR2 is SQIVND (reference sequence). CDR3 DNA, as far as it was read: TGTGCCACAAGAGTACAGAGGGGCGGGGAG. Translation gives CATRVQRGGE. The complete CDR3 reads CATRVQRGGELFF.